This paragraph covers one T cell receptor (beta chain) sequence. The antigen is undetermined. From germline, CDR1 is MNHEY and CDR2 SVGAGI. Trimming left V 3 bases short and J 2 bases short, with 19 bases between. This CDR3 has 17 amino acids. This sample stems from a study of T cell repertoires in cytomegalovirus infection. Study in general: Indicated by public TCR beta signatures were CMV infection and matching HLA type.

General study findings and limits: CMV carriers with the relevant HLA were identified by cumulative public TCR beta family frequency.

Each CDR3 protein is one row after TCRdb ran MiXCR on the reads. Here the sample spans about 130,000 distinct CDR3 sequences, approximately 30% being singletons. The origin of this receptor is a human donor in good health (CMV status not recorded). Some clones in this sample may be carry-over from other donors' samples. The specimen comprised CD8+ T cells from cultured PBMCs, sampled from culture after CMV antigen stimulation. The V call is TRBV6-5, the J call TRBJ1-2; D unresolved. The CDR3 DNA is TGTGCCAGCAGTTATCCTCCCAAAGACGGAATCAACTATGGCTACACCTTC. Protein sequence: CASSYPPKDGINYGYTF.